This note documents a single T cell receptor beta chain sequence. As yet, its antigen is unknown. This record belongs to a study of vaccination and CD4 T cells after COVID-19. The treatment here: approximately 9-day PBMC culture with coronavirus spike peptide pools or control peptides (ViraFEST assay). Half of the medium was exchanged for fresh IL-2 medium, first on day 3 and then on day 7. CD4+ T cells that had been cultured provided DNA sequenced with the Oncomine TCR Beta short-read assay. TCRdb passed the PCR reads through MiXCR, listing each CDR3 protein once. Among about 9,100 distinct CDR3 sequences listed, more than 55% were seen once. The CDR3 runs 14 residues. The germline V gene has CDR1 DFQATT and CDR2 SNEGSKA (reference sequence). Deletions cut 3 bases from V and 7 bases from J, with 16 bases between.

The gene calls are TRBV20-1 and TRBJ2-1; D is possibly TRBD2 (6 bases). Input material: CD4+ T cells from blood, cultured in vitro. This receptor was obtained from a human donor who had recovered from COVID-19. CDR3 coding DNA: TGCAGTGCTAGCCGCCCAGGAGGGATAAATGAGCAGTTCTTC. Translating gives CSASRPGGINEQFF.